Given below is one TCR beta chain in context. Its cognate antigen has yet to be identified. No qualities accompany the bases; no much larger clone lies one base away. Each collaborating institution followed its own protocols to collect whole blood in K2EDTA tubes. For TCRbeta analysis, collaborators shipped samples as frozen whole blood, isolated PBMCs, or DNA extracted from either of those sample types. This sample is drawn from a study of blood T cell repertoires in COVID-19 (TCRdb year 2020). At the level of the whole study: Samples from collaborators originated in the United States, Italy and Spain and spanned both the acute and convalescent phases of COVID-19. The prospective study material was composed of cDNA or gDNA derived from T cells, B-cell-depleted T cells, or PBMCs. Subjects who had been exposed to COVID-19, were actively infected with it, or had recovered from it provided the deeply sampled blood TCRbeta repertoires that made up the dataset. The repertoires were made available in a free public database intended to serve as a resource for research on the immune response to SARS-CoV-2. The samples were drawn from the first 160 participants of the ongoing ImmuneRACE study and from more than 1,000 subjects provided by 6 global collaborators. Sample metadata almost always included a de-identified subject ID, COVID-19 status, age in years and sex. HLA class I and class II types, where available, came from metadata supplied by the sample provider rather than from assay-based typing.

TCRbeta CDR3 regions were amplified from genomic DNA by means of the immunoSEQ Assay, a bias-controlled multiplex PCR. Per the source publication's procedure: The number of nucleated cells in each sample was estimated by amplification of reference gene primers within the assay. Sequence reads were collapsed and filtered to measure the absolute abundance of every unique TCRbeta CDR3 rearrangement. For each sample, productive Simpson clonality was calculated as the square root of Simpson's diversity index over productive rearrangements. Sourced from immuneACCESS, this table was stored by TCRdb with only in-frame sequences that have V and J called. A share of the clones is absent; for the studies checked, an unresolved V gene accounts for under half, and the remainder has no known explanation. The V and J calls and clone size are taken from that table; D and trimming were inferred from the DNA. Counted in this sample were about 42,000 clones; around four fifths of them appeared once. The ten largest clones capture 5.4% of the sample.

Results and caveats for the whole study, not just this receptor: The amount of clinical and demographic metadata varied by source and participant and was provided uncurated.

For CDR1 and CDR2, the germline V gene lists SGHAT and FQNNGV. Trimming removed 5 bases from V and 9 bases from J; the gene matches leave 9 bases unexplained. Spanning cysteine to phenylalanine, the CDR3 consists of 14 amino acids. Only the CDR3 DNA is retained, 42 bases long and in frame from the first base. The TCR sequence derives from a man between 50 and 59 years old with active COVID-19. The chain links TRBV11-2 with TRBJ2-1; TRBD2 aligns with 8 central bases. The sequenced sample was peripheral blood. The CDR3 in this case is CASSPTAGVGEQFF. The DNA reads TGTGCCAGCAGCCCGACAGCGGGAGTCGGTGAGCAGTTCTTC.